This passage covers 2 T cell receptor beta chains from one sample sequenced in a study of shared clonotypes between healthy human individuals. Assay: immunoSEQ multiplex PCR; the TCRdb copy retains only in-frame clones and omits some. There are around 720,000 clones in the sample; 73% occur only once, and around 2% lies in the top ten. The specimen sequenced was memory CD4+ T cells sorted from blood. Subset given: CD45RA-negative fraction. Receptors originate from a woman aged 25 to 39 in good health.

V and J are TRBV11-2 and TRBJ1-1; possibly TRBD1 for D (6 bases). CDR3 length: 16 residues. Germline CDR1 and CDR2: SGHAT and FQNNGV. With 2 bases removed from V and 1 base from J, the gap between germline ends came to 14 bases. This CDR3 is CASSLSAQGPNTEAFF. The CDR3 coding sequence is TGTGCCAGCAGCTTATCCGCACAGGGACCGAACACTGAAGCTTTCTTT.

The chain has TRBV10-3 and TRBJ2-7; 10 nucleotides line up with TRBD2. The length of the CDR3 is 16 residues. V dropped 10 bases and J dropped 0; count of bases not matched to a gene: 12. Germline CDR1 and CDR2: ENHRY and SYGVKD. CDR3 region: CATGRTGTSDSYEQYF. DNA of the CDR3: TGTGCCACGGGCCGAACCGGGACTAGCGACTCCTACGAGCAGTACTTC.